This TCR beta chain was documented in a study of CD8+ T cells in alopecia areata. The trim removed 3 bases at V and 2 bases at J, leaving 3 bases unmatched. From germline, CDR1 is SEHNR and CDR2 FQNEAQ (reference sequence). The CDR3 is 15 amino acids. RNA extraction was followed by reverse transcription into cDNA, which acted as the sequencing template. Method: immunoSEQ multiplex PCR; TCRdb's copy keeps in-frame clones and lacks some. This sample carries approximately 160,000 clones, 50% to 65% of them seen once, and the ten largest clones take 14%. Overall study findings and caveats: Many expanded lesional clones remained in scalp and blood on tofacitinib. Association of baseline CD8+ expansion with response is uncertain owing to one nonresponder. Lesional scalp, especially alopecia totalis/universalis, showed higher clonality than normal scalp.

At least ten counts were recorded for this clone. Its antigen is not known. This sample's treatment: oral pan-JAK inhibitor, 5-10 mg twice daily. This sequence originates from a human donor with alopecia areata. The source was CD4+ T cells sorted from blood, collected at week 24, from a patient treated with tofacitinib. This chain joins TRBV7-9 and TRBJ2-5; TRBD1 matches at 10 bases. CDR3 protein: CASSLTGGRQETQYF. The CDR3 bases are TGTGCCAGCAGCTTGACAGGGGGCAGACAAGAGACCCAGTACTTC.